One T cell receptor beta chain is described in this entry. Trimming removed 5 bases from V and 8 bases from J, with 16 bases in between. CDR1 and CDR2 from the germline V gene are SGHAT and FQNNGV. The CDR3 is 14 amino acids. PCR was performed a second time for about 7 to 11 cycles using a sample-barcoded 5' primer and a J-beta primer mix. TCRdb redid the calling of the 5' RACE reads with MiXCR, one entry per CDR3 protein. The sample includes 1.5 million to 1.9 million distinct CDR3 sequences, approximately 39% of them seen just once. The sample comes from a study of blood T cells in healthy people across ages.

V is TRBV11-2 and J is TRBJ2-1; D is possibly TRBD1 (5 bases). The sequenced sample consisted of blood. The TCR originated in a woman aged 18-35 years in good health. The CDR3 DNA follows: TGTGCCAGCAGCCCCAATTGGGGCGAGTATGAGCAGTTCTTC. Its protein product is CASSPNWGEYEQFF.